The next 32 T cell receptor beta chains were all read from a single sample in a study of monozygotic twins with inflammatory bowel disease. TCRdb reprocessed the 5' RACE reads and stores each CDR3 protein as one record, lacking DNA. In total, the table holds some 440,000 distinct CDR3 sequences. Sequencing used blood. The receptors were gathered from a human donor with ulcerative colitis or Crohn's disease, or a healthy co-twin of an affected twin (not recorded which).

The chain is built from TRBV14 and TRBJ1-4; TCRdb designates TRBD1, a call that cannot be tested without DNA. Germline-derived CDR1 and CDR2 are SGHDN and FVKESK. The CDR3 sequence is 13 residues long. CDR3 sequence reads: CASSGGITEKLFF.

The J gene is TRBJ1-1, the V gene TRBV6-6; TCRdb designates TRBD1, a call that cannot be tested without DNA. This CDR3 spans 12 amino acids. The germline gives CDR1 MNHNY, CDR2 SVGAGI (reference sequence). CDR3 sequence: CASALTGSEAFF.

The chain links TRBV19 to TRBJ2-3; TCRdb gives TRBD2 as the D gene, but with no DNA this cannot be confirmed. CDR1 LNHDA and CDR2 SQIVND come from the germline V gene (reference sequence). CDR3 length: 17 residues. The CDR3: CASSSQLAGGGADTQYF.

The chain employs TRBV20-1 and TRBJ1-1. In germline, CDR1 is DFQATT, CDR2 SNEGSKA (reference sequence). This CDR3 has 11 residues. CDR3 sequence: CSARSDTEAFF.

The chain joins TRBV7-3 to TRBJ2-7. This CDR3 has 12 residues. Germline loops: CDR1 SGHTA, CDR2 FQGTGA. This chain's CDR3 is CASSLNGDEQYF.

V gene TRBV6-5 combines with J gene TRBJ1-1. The germline gives CDR1 MNHEY, CDR2 SVGAGI. The CDR3 spans 13 residues. CDR3 protein: CASSYRGDPEAFF.

The chain is built from TRBV29-1 and TRBJ2-2. This CDR3 region has 12 residues. Looked up from germline, CDR1 is SQVTM and CDR2 is ANQGSEA. The CDR3 reads CSVKHDTGELFF.

This chain uses TRBV12-3 or TRBV12-4 with TRBJ1-5; lacking DNA, the TRBD1 call made by TCRdb goes unchecked. The CDR3 length is 13 residues. CDR3 loop: CASSNRGDQPQHF.

This chain joins TRBV5-1 and TRBJ2-3; TCRdb gives TRBD2 as the D gene, but with no DNA this cannot be confirmed. CDR1 is SGHRS and CDR2 is YFSETQ in the germline V gene. This CDR3 is built from 16 residues. The CDR3: CASSSGLAEGSDTQYF.

The chain uses TRBV25-1 and TRBJ1-1. Germline V gene lookup returns CDR1 MGHDK and CDR2 SYGVNS. The length of the CDR3 is 12 residues. Here the CDR3 reads CASSVSNTEAFF.

The chain is built from TRBV7-3 and TRBJ2-5; the TCRdb D gene call, TRBD2, has no DNA to confirm it. Per germline, CDR1 SGHTA and CDR2 FQGTGA. This CDR3 is built from 15 residues. CDR3 amino acids: CASSSTGGREETQYF.

This CDR3 is CAWSPGGVRTGELFF. The genes are TRBV30 and TRBJ2-2. Per germline, CDR1 GTSNPN and CDR2 SVGIG (reference sequence). The CDR3 runs to 15 residues.

This sequence joins TRBV28 and TRBJ1-1; as DNA is missing, the TRBD1 call by TCRdb cannot be tested. Germline lookup yields CDR1 MDHEN and CDR2 SYDVKM. The CDR3 totals 14 residues. CDR3 protein: CASGSTGGSTEAFF.

The J gene is TRBJ2-7, the V gene TRBV29-1; TCRdb picks TRBD1, but there is no DNA to check that call. In germline, CDR1 is SQVTM, CDR2 ANQGSEA. This CDR3 is built from 14 residues. The CDR3 here is CSVEGGQSSYEQYF.

The chain joins TRBV15 to TRBJ2-1; TCRdb returns TRBD1, unconfirmable since there is no DNA. The CDR3 sequence is 14 residues long. Germline V gene sequence: CDR1 LNHNV, CDR2 YYDKDF (reference sequence). CDR3 residues: CATMGGSSYNEQFF. The full variable domain, with the rest looked up from reference TRBV15 and TRBJ2-1, is DAMVIQNPRYQVTQFGKPVTLSCSQTLNHNVMYWYQQKSSQAPKLLFHYYDKDFNNEADTPDNFQSRRPNTSFCFLDIRSPGLGDTAMYLCATMGGSSYNEQFFGPGTRLTVL.

The CDR3 loop is CASSFGRGLSEQFF. V and J are TRBV5-6 and TRBJ2-1; no DNA is available, so the TRBD1 call from TCRdb remains unchecked. This CDR3 contains 14 residues. The V gene's germline CDR1 is SGHDT and CDR2 YYEEEE. The whole variable domain, filled in from reference TRBV5-6 and TRBJ2-1, reads DAGVTQSPTHLIKTRGQQVTLRCSPKSGHDTVSWYQQALGQGPQFIFQYYEEEERQRGNFPDRFSGHQFPNYSSELNVNALLLGDSALYLCASSFGRGLSEQFFGPGTRLTVL.

This chain uses TRBV11-2 with TRBJ1-3; the TCRdb call, TRBD1, lacks DNA for checking. The CDR3 has 15 amino acids. CDR1 is SGHAT and CDR2 is FQNNGV in the germline V gene. CDR3 protein: CASSPDRHSGNTIYF.

The chain uses TRBV7-2 and TRBJ1-2; TCRdb calls TRBD1, which cannot be checked without DNA. The germline CDR1 and CDR2 sequences are SGHTA and FQGNSA. The CDR3 is 16 residues long. The chain's CDR3 is CASSPRPGQGTYGYTF.

The chain combines TRBV19 with TRBJ2-5. The CDR3 sequence is 12 residues long. Germline V gene lookup returns CDR1 LNHDA and CDR2 SQIVND (reference sequence). This CDR3 is CASSIARETQYF.

The J gene is TRBJ1-1, the V gene TRBV9. Germline assignment: CDR1 SGDLS and CDR2 YYNGEE. CDR3 size: 12 residues. CDR3 residues: CASSERFGEAFF.

This chain links TRBV7-2 with TRBJ2-3; there is no DNA to check the TCRdb D call of TRBD1. The germline V gene has CDR1 SGHTA and CDR2 FQGNSA. The CDR3 is made up of 15 amino acids. The CDR3 sequence: CASSLLTGRTDTQYF.

This chain connects TRBV5-6 to TRBJ1-5. The germline gives CDR1 SGHDT, CDR2 YYEEEE. The CDR3 runs to 15 residues. CDR3 amino acids: CASSSSGWANQPQHF.

The rearrangement uses TRBV27 and TRBJ2-6; checking the TCRdb D call of TRBD1 is not possible without DNA. Germline-derived CDR1 and CDR2 are MNHEY and SMNVEV (reference sequence). CDR3 length: 15 amino acids. The CDR3 protein is CASSFQGVGANVLTF.

The chain is built from TRBV18 and TRBJ2-1; the D call from TCRdb, TRBD2, cannot be confirmed without DNA. Germline loops: CDR1 KGHSH, CDR2 LQKENI. CDR3 length: 14 amino acids. CDR3 in amino acids: CASSPYLDGGEQFF.

The CDR3 sequence: CSARDGERTEVNTEAFF. V is TRBV20-1 and J is TRBJ1-1; lacking DNA, the TRBD1 call made by TCRdb goes unchecked. From germline, CDR1 is DFQATT and CDR2 SNEGSKA (reference sequence). The CDR3 has 17 amino acids.

This chain uses TRBV7-3 with TRBJ1-6; TCRdb's D call of TRBD1 is untestable without DNA. Germline CDR1 SGHTA, CDR2 FQGTGA. This CDR3 comprises 16 residues. CDR3 sequence: CASSRKKTGPGSPLHF.

The chain carries TRBV2 and TRBJ2-5. CDR3 length: 14 amino acids. From germline, CDR1 is SNHLY and CDR2 FYNNEI. The CDR3: CASSEVPVQETQYF.

The genes are TRBV5-1 and TRBJ2-5; TCRdb picks TRBD2, but there is no DNA to check that call. Germline V CDR1 and CDR2: SGHRS, YFSETQ. There are 14 residues in the CDR3. CDR3 amino acids: CASSSDSPQETQYF.

V gene TRBV10-3 combines with J gene TRBJ2-7; there is no DNA to check the TCRdb D call of TRBD1. Germline V gene data show CDR1 as ENHRY and CDR2 as SYGVKD. The length of the CDR3 is 14 residues. The CDR3 loop is CAISEASGNREQYF.

The J gene is TRBJ2-4, the V gene TRBV18; TCRdb selects TRBD1, and the lack of DNA leaves this call unchecked. The CDR3 extends over 14 amino acids. Germline CDR1 is KGHSH and CDR2 is LQKENI. CDR3 loop: CASYGGSGKNIQYF.

The V and J genes are TRBV7-3 and TRBJ2-1; TCRdb selects TRBD1, and the lack of DNA leaves this call unchecked. CDR1 SGHTA and CDR2 FQGTGA come from the germline V gene. This CDR3 has 15 amino acids. The CDR3 protein is CASSFDRGGYNEQFF.

This sequence joins TRBV3-1 and TRBJ1-4; TCRdb's D call, TRBD1, is unchecked because there is no DNA. The CDR3 has 15 residues. Germline V CDR1 and CDR2: LGHDT, YNNKEL (reference sequence). CDR3 residues: CASSPGHESNEKLFF.